The 9 T cell receptor beta chains below were found in one sample sequenced in a study of blood T cell repertoires in COVID-19 (dated by TCRdb to the early 2020s). Libraries were prepared through the immunoSEQ multiplex PCR assay. The table comes from immuneACCESS by way of TCRdb, which keeps in-frame sequences with V and J called. Part of the clones is missing from these tables; in studies checked, under half for an unresolved V gene and the rest for unknown reasons. The sample yields approximately 240,000 clones; roughly 85% were counted once. The top ten hold more than 10% of the sample. The sequencing input was peripheral blood. Every receptor here comes from a woman younger than 35 who had recovered from COVID-19.

As concerns this clone: This sample includes further DNA sequences coding for the same CDR3. The chain uses TRBV5-1 and TRBJ1-6, with 7 bases identical to TRBD1. J gave up 6 bases and V 5 bases, and 2 bases lay outside the gene matches. The CDR3 runs to 13 residues. Looked up from germline, CDR1 is SGHRS and CDR2 is YFSETQ. CDR3 DNA: TGCGCCAGCAGGACAGGGAGTAATTCACCCCTCCACTTT. This gives the protein CASRTGSNSPLHF.

The gene calls are TRBV12-3 or TRBV12-4 and TRBJ2-1; tentatively, D is TRBD2 (5 bases). There are 13 residues in the CDR3. V lost 5 bases to trimming and J lost 4 bases, with 9 bases between them. CDR3 protein: CASSPGLYNEQFF. The DNA for the CDR3 is TGTGCCAGCAGTCCAGGACTGTACAATGAGCAGTTCTTC.

Ten or more counts support this clone. This chain joins TRBV6-4 and TRBJ2-1, with 10 bases identical to TRBD2. The germline gives CDR1 MRHNA, CDR2 SNTAGT. The CDR3 has 14 residues. With V trimmed by 6 bases and J by 3 bases, 2 bases remained unmatched. CDR3 loop: CASSGTSDYNEQFF. As DNA, the CDR3 is TGTGCCAGCAGCGGGACTAGCGACTACAATGAGCAGTTCTTC.

V usage is TRBV7-2 and J usage is TRBJ2-5; possible D gene TRBD2, 5 bases. Trimming removed 4 bases at V and 1 base at J, with 10 bases between. Germline V CDR1 and CDR2: SGHTA, FQGNSA. The CDR3 contains 14 residues. The chain's CDR3 is CASSSRGIQETQYF. The CDR3 DNA reads TGTGCCAGCAGCTCAAGAGGGATCCAAGAGACCCAGTACTTC. The full variable domain, with the rest looked up from reference TRBV7-2 and TRBJ2-5, is GAGVSQSPSNKVTEKGKDVELRCDPISGHTALYWYRQSLGQGLEFLIYFQGNSAPDKSGLPSDRFSAERTGGSVSTLTIQRTQQEDSAVYLCASSSRGIQETQYFGPGTRLLVL.

The chain is built from TRBV5-4 and TRBJ2-1; D possibly corresponds to TRBD2 (5 bases). The V gene's germline CDR1 is SGHNT and CDR2 YYREEE (reference sequence). V was trimmed by 4 bases and J by 1 base, leaving 12 bases between them. The CDR3 extends over 15 amino acids. CDR3 loop: CASSPGNPSYNEQFF. DNA of the CDR3: TGTGCCAGCAGCCCCGGGAACCCATCCTACAATGAGCAGTTCTTC. The full variable domain, with the rest looked up from reference TRBV5-4 and TRBJ2-1, is ETGVTQSPTHLIKTRGQQVTLRCSSQSGHNTVSWYQQALGQGPQFIFQYYREEENGRGNFPPRFSGLQFPNYSSELNVNALELDDSALYLCASSPGNPSYNEQFFGPGTRLTVL.

The CDR3 sequence is CASSTDARTPYNEQFF. The DNA of the CDR3 is TGTGCCAGCAGCACAGATGCCCGAACCCCCTACAATGAGCAGTTCTTC. The chain joins TRBV21-1 to TRBJ2-1; the listed D gene, TRBD1, was not tested against the DNA. TRBV21-1 is annotated as a pseudogene. The CDR3 is 16 residues long.

The chain employs TRBV27 and TRBJ1-2; 8 bases are a match to TRBD1. The CDR3 is 15 residues long. Trimming at V came to 4 bases and at J to 4 bases, leaving 8 bases not matched to a gene. CDR1 MNHEY and CDR2 SMNVEV come from the germline V gene (reference sequence). The CDR3 loop reads CASSSTDRVSYGYTF. The CDR3 nucleotides are TGTGCCAGCAGTTCTACGGACAGGGTGAGCTATGGCTACACCTTC.

J is TRBJ1-2 and V is TRBV25-1, with D possibly matching TRBD1 (6 bases). The germline CDR1 and CDR2 sequences are MGHDK and SYGVNS. This CDR3 is built from 15 residues. Trimming removed 2 bases from V and 4 bases from J, with 14 bases in between. The CDR3 coding sequence is TGTGCCAGCAGTGAACATGAACAGGGATCCTATGGCTACACCTTC. Protein sequence: CASSEHEQGSYGYTF.

The genes are TRBV4-3 and TRBJ2-2; 13 bases fit TRBD2. This CDR3 is built from 16 residues. Per the germline V gene, CDR1 is LGHNA and CDR2 is YSLEER. V gave up 4 bases and J gave up 6 bases; unmatched junction bases: 5. CDR3 in amino acids: CASSPRTSGSPGELFF. The CDR3 DNA is TGCGCCAGCAGCCCGCGGACTAGCGGGAGCCCCGGGGAGCTGTTTTTT.